The clone carrying this TCR beta chain was observed many times. The entry originates in a study of tumor and adjacent non-tumor tissue in lung cancer. The template was RNA from unsorted bulk tissue. The library came from three nested PCR rounds adapted from ARM-PCR protocols. TCRdb re-derived calls from the multiplex PCR reads in MiXCR, one entry per CDR3 protein. Of under 100,000 distinct CDR3 sequences in the sample, 55% to 70% were seen once. Per germline, CDR1 SGHVS and CDR2 FQNEAQ. The germline V and J ends were trimmed by 6 bases and 3 bases, with 21 bases remaining between them. This CDR3 is 17 amino acids long.

J is TRBJ2-1 and V is TRBV7-8, with D perhaps TRBD2 (5 bases). This receptor was taken from a woman in her seventies with non-small cell lung cancer. The sample taken for sequencing was lung tumor tissue. The CDR3 region has the DNA TGTGCCAGCAGATCAACACCGGGATCCTTGGGCTACAATGAGCAGTTCTTC. It specifies CASRSTPGSLGYNEQFF.